This T cell receptor beta chain was captured in a study of blood T cell repertoires in COVID-19. Libraries were prepared by immunoSEQ multiplex PCR; TCRdb keeps only in-frame clonotypes and omits some of them. The sample holds approximately 69,000 clones, around 77% seen once. Per germline, CDR1 MNHEY and CDR2 SVGAGI. The CDR3 length is 15 residues. Losses at the gene ends were 6 bases for V and 7 bases for J; bases not matched to a gene: 8. The receptor was isolated from a man aged 55 to 70 with acute or convalescent COVID-19. Sample: peripheral blood. The V and J genes are TRBV6-5 and TRBJ1-5; 11 positions match TRBD1. CDR3 protein: CASRQDRGQGQPQHF. DNA for the CDR3: TGTGCCAGCAGGCAGGACAGGGGGCAAGGCCAGCCCCAGCATTTT.